The source of this T cell receptor beta chain is a study of T cell repertoires in cytomegalovirus infection. Background on the study: Public TCR beta signature analysis indicated the presence of both CMV infection and matching HLA type.

In TCRdb, the reads were re-called with MiXCR into one record per CDR3 protein. Here the sample spans roughly 500,000 distinct CDR3 sequences, about 11% being singletons. A remark on this clonotype: The target antigen is unknown.

Findings of the study overall: Within the response measured ex vivo, HLA-C-restricted CMV-specific TCR beta clonotypes were dominant. Totalled public TCR beta family frequency picked out people who carried CMV plus the relevant HLA.

This CDR3 has 14 amino acids. V gave up 0 bases and J gave up 3 bases, with 11 bases separating them. Germline assignment: CDR1 GTSNPN and CDR2 SVGIG (reference sequence). The chain recombines TRBV30 with TRBJ2-5, with D perhaps TRBD2 (6 bases). The specimen was PBMCs. This sequence originates from a human donor in good health (CMV status not recorded). Some clones in this sample may be carry-over from other donors' samples. This chain's CDR3 is CAWSVRLVEETQYF. Here the CDR3 DNA reads TGTGCCTGGAGTGTGCGACTAGTGGAAGAGACCCAGTACTTC. The full variable domain, in which reference TRBV30 and TRBJ2-5 provide the parts outside the CDR3, is SQTIHQWPATLVQPVGSPLSLECTVEGTSNPNLYWYRQAAGRGLQLLFYSVGIGQISSEVPQNLSASRPQDRQFILSSKKLLLSDSGFYLCAWSVRLVEETQYFGPGTRLLVL.